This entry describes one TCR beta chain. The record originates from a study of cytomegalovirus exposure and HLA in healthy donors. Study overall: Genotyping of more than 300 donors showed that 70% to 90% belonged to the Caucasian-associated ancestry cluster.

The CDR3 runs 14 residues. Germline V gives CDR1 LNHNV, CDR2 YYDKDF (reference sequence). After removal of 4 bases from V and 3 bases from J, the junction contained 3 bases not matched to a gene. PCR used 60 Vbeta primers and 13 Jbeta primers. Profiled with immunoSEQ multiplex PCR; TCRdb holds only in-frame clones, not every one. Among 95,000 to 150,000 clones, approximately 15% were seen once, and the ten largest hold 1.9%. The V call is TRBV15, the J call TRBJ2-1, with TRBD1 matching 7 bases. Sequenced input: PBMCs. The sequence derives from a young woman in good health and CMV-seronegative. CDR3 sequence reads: CATSTGQSYNEQFF. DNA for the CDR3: TGTGCCACCAGCACGGGACAGAGCTACAATGAGCAGTTCTTC.